This T cell receptor beta chain was identified in a study of blood T cell repertoires in COVID-19. Study overall: Researchers got acute and convalescent COVID-19 samples from the United States, Italy and Spain.

As handled by the study authors: Counts of nucleated cells, estimated from reference gene primer amplification, were obtained. Libraries were prepared by immunoSEQ multiplex PCR; TCRdb keeps only in-frame clonotypes and omits some of them. The D gene and trimming were derived from the DNA, and the V and J assignments and clone size from that table. The sample has roughly 350,000 clones, roughly 88% seen once. V shed 5 bases, J shed 4 bases, and the junction held 3 bases outside the gene matches. The CDR3 loop spans 12 amino acids. Germline loops: CDR1 SQVTM, CDR2 ANQGSEA. The TCR sequence derives from a woman aged 45-65 years with active or convalescent COVID-19. What was sequenced was peripheral blood. V is TRBV29-1 and J is TRBJ1-2; 8 bases match TRBD1. The CDR3 protein is CSVHRGTYGYTF. CDR3 coding DNA: TGCAGCGTTCACAGGGGGACCTATGGCTACACCTTC. Based on the CDR3 plus reference TRBV29-1 and TRBJ1-2, the full variable domain is SAVISQKPSRDICQRGTSLTIQCQVDSQVTMMFWYRQQPGQSLTLIATANQGSEATYESGFVIDKFPISRPNLTFSTLTVSNMSPEDSSIYLCSVHRGTYGYTFGSGTRLTVV.